The 29 T cell receptor beta chains in this list originate from one sample, sequenced in a study of shared clonotypes between healthy human individuals. This table comes from immunoSEQ multiplex PCR, and its TCRdb copy is limited to in-frame clones, with some not included. The sample has 980,000 or so clones; 70% to 85% are singletons. The source material was memory CD4+ T cells sorted from blood. Subset given: CD45RA-negative fraction. All receptors derive from a man younger than 30 in good health.

This clone was observed a single time. V and J are TRBV2 and TRBJ1-1, with TRBD1 identical over 8 bases. The CDR3 is made up of 15 amino acids. J lost 4 bases, V lost 9 bases, and 13 bases had no gene match. The germline V gene has CDR1 SNHLY and CDR2 FYNNEI. The CDR3 is CARGSSGQAITEAFF. DNA for the CDR3: TGTGCCAGGGGGTCCTCGGGACAGGCTATCACTGAAGCTTTCTTT.

Concerning this clone: Sequence at one end of the junction differs from germline and may be a read error. The gene calls are TRBV18 and TRBJ2-3, with a tentative D call TRBD1 (6 bases). The CDR3 consists of 15 residues. Germline CDR1 KGHSH, CDR2 LQKENI. The CDR3 region is CASSPAGESIDTQYF. The CDR3 region has the DNA TGTGCCAGCTCACCTGCAGGGGAGAGCATAGATACGCAGTATTTT. Full variable domain (missing parts from reference TRBV18 and TRBJ2-3): NAGVMQNPRHLVRRRGQEARLRCSPMKGHSHVYWYRQLPEEGLKFMVYLQKENIIDESGMPKERFSAEFPKEGPSILRIQQVVRGDSAAYFCASSPAGESIDTQYFGPGTRLTVL.

This clone was found a few times. The chain uses TRBV5-1 and TRBJ1-1; 8 bases are a match to TRBD1. CDR3 length equals 13 residues. Trimming took 4 bases from V and 4 from J; bases not matched to a gene: 3. The V gene's germline CDR1 is SGHRS and CDR2 YFSETQ. The CDR3 sequence is CASSRTGPTEAFF. Here the CDR3 DNA reads TGCGCCAGCAGCCGGACAGGGCCCACTGAAGCTTTCTTT.

V and J are TRBV7-9 and TRBJ1-1, with no clear D. The CDR3 runs 14 residues. V lost 4 bases and J lost 3, with 12 bases in between. Germline CDR1 reads SEHNR; CDR2 reads FQNEAQ (reference sequence). This CDR3 is CASSSPSHDTEAFF. For the CDR3, the DNA is TGTGCCAGCAGCTCACCGTCACACGACACTGAAGCTTTCTTT.

The J gene is TRBJ2-5, the V gene TRBV5-1; D remains unclear. The CDR3 is 13 residues long. CDR1 and CDR2 from the germline V gene are SGHRS and YFSETQ. With 4 bases removed from V and 5 bases from J, the gap between germline ends came to 12 bases. Here the CDR3 reads CASSTYPSETQYF. CDR3 nucleotide sequence: TGCGCCAGCAGCACATATCCGTCGGAGACCCAGTACTTC.

This chain links TRBV18 with TRBJ2-5; 12 bases fit TRBD2. V shed 4 bases, J shed 1 base, and the junction held 4 bases outside the gene matches. The germline V gene has CDR1 KGHSH and CDR2 LQKENI. The CDR3 covers 16 residues. CDR3 sequence: CASSLKTSGSQETQYF. As DNA, the CDR3 is TGTGCCAGCTCACTAAAGACTAGCGGGAGCCAAGAGACCCAGTACTTC. Full variable domain (remainder filled in from reference TRBV18 and TRBJ2-5): NAGVMQNPRHLVRRRGQEARLRCSPMKGHSHVYWYRQLPEEGLKFMVYLQKENIIDESGMPKERFSAEFPKEGPSILRIQQVVRGDSAAYFCASSLKTSGSQETQYFGPGTRLLVL.

The chain carries TRBV19 and TRBJ1-5; D is unclear. CDR3 length: 16 amino acids. V lost 4 bases and J lost 5, with 18 bases in between. Germline V gene data show CDR1 as LNHDA and CDR2 as SQIVND (reference sequence). The chain's CDR3 is CASSKLGQAIHQPQHF. CDR3 nucleotide sequence: TGTGCCAGTAGTAAGCTCGGTCAAGCGATTCATCAGCCCCAGCATTTT.

This clone showed up just a few times. J is TRBJ1-2 and V is TRBV7-8; a possible D gene is TRBD1 (6 bases). V was trimmed by 5 bases and J by 8 bases, leaving 18 bases between them. The CDR3 is made up of 14 amino acids. From germline, CDR1 is SGHVS and CDR2 FQNEAQ. CDR3 amino acids: CASSPRSGGRGYTF. The CDR3 DNA sequence: TGTGCCAGCAGCCCCCGTTCCGGGGGCAGGGGCTACACCTTC.

CDR3 protein: CASSPNGQGSYNEQFF. CDR3 in DNA: TGTGCCAGCAGCCCCAACGGACAGGGCTCCTACAATGAGCAGTTCTTC. The chain links TRBV7-2 to TRBJ2-1; 8 bases agree with TRBD1. The CDR3 sequence is 16 residues long. The V and J ends lost 5 bases and 0 bases, in that order; junction bases with no gene match: 6. Germline lookup yields CDR1 SGHTA and CDR2 FQGNSA.

This clone was seen only a few times. The rearrangement uses TRBV29-1 and TRBJ1-1; the D gene is possibly TRBD1 (6 bases). Germline-derived CDR1 and CDR2 are SQVTM and ANQGSEA. With 7 bases removed from V and 1 base from J, the gap between germline ends came to 16 bases. The CDR3 is 14 residues long. CDR3 loop: CSAKSGTTNTEAFF. DNA of the CDR3: TGCAGCGCCAAGTCCGGGACAACGAACACTGAAGCTTTCTTT.

The chain employs TRBV7-9 and TRBJ1-1; D not certain. The CDR3 covers 14 residues. Germline V gene data show CDR1 as SEHNR and CDR2 as FQNEAQ (reference sequence). V lost 2 bases, J lost 2 bases, and 9 bases lay in between. CDR3 nucleotide sequence: TGTGCCAGCAGCTTATCCTCAGACAACACTGAAGCTTTCTTT. Translating it yields CASSLSSDNTEAFF.

With respect to this clone: A far larger clone is off by one base, so a read error is likely. J is TRBJ2-2 and V is TRBV6-6, with 7 nucleotides matching TRBD1. The CDR3 is 14 residues long. CDR1 and CDR2 (germline): MNHNY, SVGAGI (reference sequence). The V segment lost 4 bases and the J segment 4 bases; nucleotides outside the gene matches: 3. The CDR3 DNA follows: TGTGCCAGCAGTTCCGGGACAGCCACCGGGGAGCTGTTTTTT. Protein product: CASSSGTATGELFF.

The rearrangement uses TRBV2 and TRBJ2-1; D perhaps matches TRBD2 (5 bases). The CDR3 is made up of 16 amino acids. With 4 bases removed from V and 0 bases from J, the gap between germline ends came to 13 bases. Per germline, CDR1 SNHLY and CDR2 FYNNEI. CDR3 loop: CASSGASLGSYNEQFF. DNA for the CDR3: TGTGCCAGCAGTGGGGCTAGCCTGGGCTCCTACAATGAGCAGTTCTTC.

V is TRBV7-3 and J is TRBJ2-3; tentative D call: TRBD2 (5 bases). Germline V CDR1 and CDR2: SGHTA, FQGTGA. The germline V and J ends were trimmed by 3 bases and 4 bases, with 8 bases remaining between them. This CDR3 is 13 amino acids long. The CDR3 region has the DNA TGTGCCAGCAGCTTCTCTAGCCCAGATACGCAGTATTTT. Protein: CASSFSSPDTQYF.

This chain joins TRBV10-1 and TRBJ2-5; 8 bases align to TRBD2. CDR1 is WNHNN, CDR2 SYGVQD, per germline (reference sequence). With 2 bases clipped from V and 1 base from J, the junction kept 3 bases outside the gene matches. The CDR3 length is 15 residues. The DNA for the CDR3 is TGCGCCAGCAGTGAGCTCCTAGCGGGCCAAGAGACCCAGTACTTC. Translation: CASSELLAGQETQYF.

The V gene is TRBV5-1, the J gene TRBJ1-2; D unclear. V dropped 0 bases and J dropped 4 bases, with 10 bases sitting between them. The CDR3 is 14 amino acids. Germline V CDR1 and CDR2: SGHRS, YFSETQ. The CDR3 nucleotides are TGCGCCAGCAGCTTGGACGGCAGCGGCTATGGCTACACCTTC. This translates into CASSLDGSGYGYTF.

Comment on this clone: A much larger clone lies one base from this, so it may be a read error. V and J are TRBV25-1 and TRBJ1-3, with D tentatively TRBD1 (6 bases). Germline CDR1 MGHDK, CDR2 SYGVNS. V was trimmed by 8 bases and J by 0 bases, leaving 8 bases between them. There are 13 residues in the CDR3. Written as DNA, the CDR3 is TGTGCCAGCTCGGGGGCCTCTGGAAACACCATATATTTT. It encodes CASSGASGNTIYF.

The V and J genes are TRBV5-6 and TRBJ1-4; D gene uncertain. The CDR3 loop spans 14 amino acids. V lost 1 base, J lost 8 bases, and 12 bases lay in between. The V gene's germline CDR1 is SGHDT and CDR2 YYEEEE. The CDR3 here is CASSLWQTVEKLFF. Here the CDR3 DNA reads TGTGCCAGCAGCTTGTGGCAAACGGTCGAAAAACTGTTTTTT.

The CDR3 region is CASSDGLAESYEQYF. DNA of the CDR3: TGTGCCAGCAGTGACGGACTAGCGGAGAGCTACGAGCAGTACTTC. The rearrangement links TRBV6-6 to TRBJ2-7; TRBD2 agrees at 10 bases. Unmatched junction bases numbered 7, after V lost 5 bases and J lost 3 bases. The CDR3 extends over 15 amino acids. Germline V CDR1 and CDR2: MNHNY, SVGAGI (reference sequence).

In this sample, this clone turned up a few times. The same CDR3 arises from other DNA sequences in this sample as well. V gene TRBV5-6 combines with J gene TRBJ2-7; D unclear. CDR3 length: 11 amino acids. Per the germline V gene, CDR1 is SGHDT and CDR2 is YYEEEE. The germline V and J ends were trimmed by 4 bases and 4 bases, with 6 bases remaining between them. The CDR3 sequence is CASSAKYEQYF. DNA of the CDR3: TGTGCCAGCAGCGCCAAATACGAGCAGTACTTC.

V is TRBV18 and J is TRBJ1-5, with unresolved D. V gave up 1 base and J gave up 1 base, with 11 bases separating them. The germline gives CDR1 KGHSH, CDR2 LQKENI. The CDR3 loop spans 16 amino acids. CDR3 in amino acids: CASSPREQRSNQPQHF. The CDR3 region has the DNA TGTGCCAGCTCACCACGGGAACAGCGCAGCAATCAGCCCCAGCATTTT.

This clone was observed once. CDR3 sequence reads: CASSTQFRDKNTEAFF. CDR3 DNA: TGTGCCAGCAGCACTCAATTCCGGGACAAAAACACTGAAGCTTTCTTT. The chain has TRBV5-4 and TRBJ1-1; a weak D match, TRBD1 (6 bases). The V and J ends lost 4 bases and 2 bases respectively, with 18 bases between them. The CDR3 has 16 residues. Germline V gene lookup returns CDR1 SGHNT and CDR2 YYREEE (reference sequence).

In regard to this clone: This CDR3 is also generated by other DNA sequences in the sample. The chain carries TRBV10-3 and TRBJ2-2, with D maybe TRBD2 (5 bases). The CDR3 totals 14 residues. Germline assignment: CDR1 ENHRY and CDR2 SYGVKD. The V end lost 0 bases, the J end lost 6 bases, and 8 bases lay between the germline ends. The CDR3 nucleotides are TGTGCCATCAGTGAGTCCAGAGGGTCCGGGGAGCTGTTTTTT. It is translated as CAISESRGSGELFF.

This clone showed up just a few times. The chain links TRBV29-1 to TRBJ1-1; TRBD1 is a possible D gene (5 bases). Germline V gives CDR1 SQVTM, CDR2 ANQGSEA. This CDR3 spans 12 amino acids. V lost 4 bases and J lost 10, with 16 bases in between. The CDR3 nucleotides are TGCAGCGTTGGAAGTGGTAGGCAGGGAGCTTTCTTT. This translates into CSVGSGRQGAFF. The variable domain in full, with the rest retrieved from reference TRBV29-1 and TRBJ1-1, is SAVISQKPSRDICQRGTSLTIQCQVDSQVTMMFWYRQQPGQSLTLIATANQGSEATYESGFVIDKFPISRPNLTFSTLTVSNMSPEDSSIYLCSVGSGRQGAFFGQGTRLTVV.

The rearrangement uses TRBV18 and TRBJ2-7; D gene uncertain. The CDR3 length is 14 residues. The germline V gene has CDR1 KGHSH and CDR2 LQKENI. Between the trimmed V and J ends, which lost 6 bases and 2 bases, there was a span of 14 bases. This CDR3 reads CASSQSTGPYEQYF. The CDR3 nucleotides are TGTGCCAGCTCCCAATCTACGGGTCCCTACGAGCAGTACTTC.

V gene TRBV5-1 combines with J gene TRBJ2-3; TRBD1 might be the D (5 bases). Trimming left V 4 bases short and J 2 bases short, with 11 bases between. CDR1 and CDR2 from the germline V gene are SGHRS and YFSETQ. CDR3 size: 14 residues. CDR3 DNA sequence: TGCGCCAGCAGCGCGCCAGGGAACACAGATACGCAGTATTTT. Its protein is CASSAPGNTDTQYF.

This chain joins TRBV7-9 and TRBJ1-2, with D perhaps TRBD1 (6 bases). The CDR3 loop spans 13 amino acids. Germline V gives CDR1 SEHNR, CDR2 FQNEAQ (reference sequence). Trimming pared 7 bases from V and 5 bases from J, leaving 14 bases between. This CDR3 is CASTRTEGYGYTF. CDR3 bases: TGTGCCAGCACCCGGACAGAGGGGTATGGCTACACCTTC.

This chain uses TRBV27 with TRBJ2-7, with 11 bases aligning to TRBD2. Germline trimming cut 3 bases from V and 7 bases from J; bases unmatched to any gene: 8. Per the germline V gene, CDR1 is MNHEY and CDR2 is SMNVEV (reference sequence). The CDR3 is 15 amino acids. CDR3 sequence (DNA): TGTGCCAGCAGTTTCACTCCGGGACTAGCGGCGGAGCAGTACTTC. This translates into CASSFTPGLAAEQYF.

This clone was detected once. V usage is TRBV19 and J usage is TRBJ1-2, with a possible D match to TRBD1 (6 bases). Per germline, CDR1 LNHDA and CDR2 SQIVND (reference sequence). Trimming shortened V by 7 bases and J by 0 bases, and 18 bases separated the two germline ends. CDR3 length equals 16 residues. The CDR3 coding sequence is TGTGCCAGTACCCTTCTCGGACAGCCAGCTAACTATGGCTACACCTTC. Translation gives CASTLLGQPANYGYTF.